A single T cell receptor beta chain is shown here with its context. This clone occurred once. What antigen it recognizes has not been identified. Base quality data are lacking; no much larger clone is found one base away. The method was the immunoSEQ multiplex PCR assay. For the multiplex PCR, a mixture combining 60 forward primers for TCR Vbeta segments and 13 reverse primers for TCR Jbeta segments was used. The CDR3 region of rearranged TCR beta genes was amplified from genomic DNA with a multiplex PCR assay. The amplified TCR beta libraries were sequenced on the Illumina HiSeq System as 87-base-pair reads. The authors processed their data as follows. In a later analysis, tens of millions of unique TCR beta chains were counted across the roughly 610 repertoires, and roughly 11 million of these chains were shared by at least two donors. Raw reads were error-corrected and collapsed into unique sequences with a nearest-neighbor algorithm that merged closely related sequences to remove PCR and sequencing errors. V, D and J gene segments were assigned by aligning CDR3 sequences to IMGT reference sequences. For a sequence to be retained, a match of at least six nucleotides was required to both a V gene segment and a J gene segment. A rearrangement was called productive if the CDR3 had no stop codons and remained in frame with V and J, and every other rearrangement was called non-productive. Following IMGT convention, CDR3 was defined as the stretch from the second conserved V-encoded cysteine up to the conserved J-encoded phenylalanine. In an earlier analysis of around 540 of the donors, sequences lacking an unambiguous match to a single V gene segment were excluded. An earlier analysis of a few hundred of the donors classified V segments as functional when productive rearrangements were above 56.7% and as segregating when the standard deviation between donors was above 5%. To diagnose cytomegalovirus status from the catalog of TCR beta chain sequences, a statistical classification framework was built. In a later analysis, TCR nucleotide sequences were compared against IMGT/GENE-DB human TR gene sequences so that V and J genes could be assigned. The TCRdist pipeline was used in a later analysis to assign CDR3 sequences and most-parsimonious VDJ recombination scenarios. In a later analysis, each TCR beta chain was defined by its CDR3 amino acid sequence together with its V-gene family, and reads lacking a unique V-gene family were excluded. To address suspected cross-contamination and a sequencing artifact, a later analysis removed roughly 640 highly shared, low-generation-probability nucleotide sequences. A later analysis calculated a clonal expansion index for each public chain from normalized within-repertoire ranks of inferred template counts. A later analysis computed generation probabilities with a VDJ recombination model fitted to out-of-frame rearrangements, and checked the results against IGoR. In a later analysis, hypergeometric tests were used to score TCR-TCR, TCR-HLA and TCR-CMV co-occurrence, with a repertoire-size bias correction applied to TCR pairs. In a later analysis, false discovery rates were estimated by permuting HLA or CMV assignments 20 times. In a later analysis, co-occurring TCRs were grouped using DBSCAN, with TCRdist sequence similarity added in when clustering inside HLA-allele-positive subsets. Repertoires with fewer than 30,000 or more than 120,000 public chains were left out of co-occurrence clustering, as were five repertoires with anomalous nucleotide sharing. The source is immuneACCESS, and TCRdb retained only in-frame sequences with V and J called. Part of the clones is not carried over; for the studies checked, unresolved V genes explain less than half of this, and the remainder is unexplained. The D gene and trimming were derived from the DNA, and the V and J assignments and clone size from that table. The sample table lists fewer than 85,000 clones, roughly 82% of them with a count of one. Approximately 17% of the sample is taken by the ten largest.

This entry belongs to a study of cytomegalovirus exposure and HLA in healthy donors (TCRdb year 2017). With respect to the entire study: An earlier analysis of several hundred of the donors reported 276 Gb of sequence data and 100 million to 120 million unique TCR beta sequences obtained from approximately 180 million T cells. Approximately 310 gigabases of sequencing data and approximately 91 million unique TCR sequences made up an early release that covered under 750 HLA-typed donors. The genetic ancestry cluster associated with self-reported Caucasian donors included 81% of the 398 genotyped donors. The aim of the study was to test whether cataloging public T cell receptors could identify signatures of past pathogen exposure. The study profiled the T cell repertoires of 500 to 800 subjects by immunosequencing and related them to cytomegalovirus serostatus. A separate validation cohort of 90 to 150 different subjects was used in addition to the roughly 620-subject first cohort. High-throughput TCR immunosequencing, statistical association of individual TCRs with disease status, and machine learning were combined to predict cytomegalovirus infection status. To study patterns of TCR occurrence, a later analysis re-analyzed previously published TCR beta repertoires from several hundred donors and added high-resolution HLA genotyping. Rather than drawing on any new phenotypic data, the later analysis identified candidate immune exposures from TCR beta sequences and the way those sequences occurred across donors. An earlier analysis of about 600 of the donors used high-throughput TCR beta sequencing to judge whether each TCR beta V gene segment behaved as functional or pseudogenic. Donor age, sex, ethnicity and CMV serostatus were compiled together with the repertoire data. A later genetic analysis used genome-wide SNP genotypes for about three fifths of the roughly 700 donors, treating that subset as a discovery cohort. All discovery cohort repertoires had been generated on a single sequencing platform. Both class I and class II loci were covered by HLA typing, at four-digit resolution. Typing coverage differed by locus: A, B, C, DRB1 and DQB1 were typed in about 620-640 donors, DQA1 in 522, DPA1 in around 600, and DPB1 in approximately 450. Because of strong linkage in the cohort, five DR-DQ haplotypes were treated as single units for association and clustering. On average, around 240,000 unique TCR beta nucleotide sequences were sequenced per donor among fewer than 500 genotyped donors of the cohort, with roughly 18% of those sequences being non-productive.

General conclusions and limits of the study: This cohort had only TCR beta chains sequenced, and the lack of alpha or paired-chain data limited which features could be detected. Specific HLA alleles were associated with about 17,000 TCR beta sequences at a false discovery rate of 0.05 in a later analysis. In a later genetic analysis, fewer N-insertions in productive TCRs were reported among donors in an Asian-associated ancestry cluster than the roughly 640-donor mean. The study gave a list of about 160 TCR beta chains associated with cytomegalovirus. The authors suggested that the approach could potentially be generalized to other disease states and immunological phenotypes. Because the 87-base-pair reads could not distinguish some IMGT-functional V segments, including TRBV6-2 and TRBV6-3, those segments were excluded. In a later analysis, several top co-occurrence clusters were reported to appear linked to parvovirus B19, influenza, CMV and Epstein-Barr virus. When HLA alleles, especially DR and DQ, strongly co-occurred, TCR associations were difficult to assign to individual alleles. Broadly in line with IMGT annotations, most TCR beta V segments showed up in productive rearrangements about 87% or about 30% of the time in an earlier analysis of around 550 of the donors. A further reported finding was that TCR beta sequences accurately predicted the HLA-A and HLA-B alleles for most subjects in the first cohort. In vitro tests confirmed that a few of the cytomegalovirus-associated TCR beta chains recognize cytomegalovirus antigens. Immune exposure information for the cohort was limited to CMV serostatus. In a later analysis, HLA-associated TCR beta chains showed more clonal expansion and lower generation probabilities than non-associated chains that were equally common. In a later analysis, TCR association rates were found to vary across HLA loci, with the most associated TCRs seen for DRB1 alleles and the fewest for HLA-C alleles. A later genetic analysis associated a missense DCLRE1C variant with V-gene and J-gene trimming of TCR beta chains, and an independent cohort replicated the association. A later analysis found that most CMV-associated TCR beta chains appeared HLA-restricted, with HLA associations seemingly driven largely by CMV exposure. The earlier analysis of approximately 590 of the donors excluded some 16 rarely observed V segments, including chromosome 9 orphons, because counts were too low. Because HLA typing was missing for some donors at each locus, association tests included only the typed subset. The presence/absence analyses assumed that sequencing depth was roughly uniform across donors, and that assumption may not be true. The sequencing pipeline was judged likely to have produced a cluster of highly shared sequence variants as a technical artifact. Correlated functional status among segregating V segments might be attributable to linkage disequilibrium, but an unknown experimental factor could not be ruled out. While some public TCRs were present in many individuals, most TCR sequences turned up only very rarely across donors. Cytomegalovirus status was reported to be diagnosed by the classifier with high specificity and sensitivity in both the original and validation cohorts.

The CDR3 runs 16 amino acids, cysteine and phenylalanine included. Only the CDR3 portion is preserved as DNA: 48 bases, with reading frame beginning at the first base. V drops 3 bases and J drops 1 base, leaving 12 bases in between. Sequences KGHSH (CDR1) and LQKENI (CDR2) are obtained from the germline V gene. The cohort comprised under 700 healthy bone marrow donors. Cohort members were all nominally healthy when sampled, although unrecorded immune exposures were likely present. The donor was CMV seropositive and belonged to the group of some 290 seropositive cohort members. A peripheral blood sample was provided by each donor, and peripheral blood mononuclear cells were used for TCR beta sequencing. Genomic DNA extraction from the blood cell samples was performed with the Qiagen DNeasy Blood Extraction Kit.

The sequence was collected from an older man in good health and CMV-seropositive. The chain employs TRBV18 and TRBJ2-2; perhaps TRBD2 is the D gene, with 6 bases matching. The sequenced material came from PBMCs. CDR3 sequence: CASSPTGLMNTGELFF. Here is the DNA: TGTGCCAGCTCACCGACGGGACTCATGAACACCGGGGAGCTGTTTTTT.